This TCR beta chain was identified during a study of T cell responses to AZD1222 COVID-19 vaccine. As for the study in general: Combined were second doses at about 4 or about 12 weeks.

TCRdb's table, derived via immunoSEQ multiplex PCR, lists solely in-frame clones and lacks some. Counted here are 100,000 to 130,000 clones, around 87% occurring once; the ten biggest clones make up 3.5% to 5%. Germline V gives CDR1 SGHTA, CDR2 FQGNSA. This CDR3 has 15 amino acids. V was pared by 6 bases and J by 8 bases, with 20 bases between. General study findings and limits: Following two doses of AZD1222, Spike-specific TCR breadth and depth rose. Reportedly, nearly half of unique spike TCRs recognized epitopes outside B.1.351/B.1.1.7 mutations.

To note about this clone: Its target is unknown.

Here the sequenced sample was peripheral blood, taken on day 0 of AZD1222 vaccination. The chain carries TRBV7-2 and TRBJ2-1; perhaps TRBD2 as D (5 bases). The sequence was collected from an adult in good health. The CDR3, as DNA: TGTGCCAGCAGTCTCATGGCGGGCCGGTCGGATGAGCAGTTCTTC. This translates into CASSLMAGRSDEQFF.